The rows below give T cell receptor beta chains drawn from one sample of a study of shared clonotypes between healthy human individuals. The protocol was immunoSEQ multiplex PCR, while the TCRdb copy is restricted to in-frame clones and leaves out a portion. The data show some 2.3 million clones, with more than 80% seen just once and about 0.41% held by the top ten. Sequenced sample: naive CD4+ T cells from PBMCs. These receptors were obtained from a man between 18 and 29 years old in good health. Some clones in this sample may be carry-over from other donors' samples. Both conserved end residues are part of each CDR3. Fields, in order: V gene, J gene, D gene, clone size, CDR3 protein, CDR3 DNA. D genes are given only for firm matches. A clone size is listed for some rows: how often the clone was seen (once, few, many), or a class if it is expanded.

v_call: TRBV9
j_call: TRBJ2-7
d_call: TRBD2
clone_size: NA
cdr3_aa: CASSLGLVSSYEQYF
cdr3_nt: TGTGCCAGCAGCCTGGGACTAGTGAGCTCCTACGAGCAGTACTTC

v_call: TRBV20-1
j_call: TRBJ1-4
d_call: NA
clone_size: NA
cdr3_aa: CSAGDEKLFF
cdr3_nt: TGCAGTGCTGGAGATGAAAAACTGTTTTTT

v_call: TRBV9
j_call: TRBJ2-5
d_call: NA
clone_size: NA
cdr3_aa: CASSVDSGRETQYF
cdr3_nt: TGTGCCAGCAGCGTAGATTCTGGGCGGGAGACCCAGTACTTC

v_call: TRBV7-2
j_call: TRBJ2-5
d_call: NA
clone_size: NA
cdr3_aa: CASSLAGAEETQYF
cdr3_nt: TGTGCCAGCAGCTTAGCAGGGGCCGAAGAGACCCAGTACTTC

v_call: TRBV19
j_call: TRBJ1-2
d_call: NA
clone_size: NA
cdr3_aa: CATRSGYNYGYTF
cdr3_nt: TGTGCCACGCGCTCGGGGTACAACTATGGCTACACCTTC

v_call: TRBV29-1
j_call: TRBJ1-1
d_call: NA
clone_size: NA
cdr3_aa: CSVEASRRGTYEAFF
cdr3_nt: TGCAGCGTTGAGGCCAGCCGCCGAGGTACCTATGAAGCTTTCTTT

v_call: TRBV5-1
j_call: TRBJ1-5
d_call: NA
clone_size: NA
cdr3_aa: CASSLDPNQPQHF
cdr3_nt: TGCGCCAGCAGCTTAGACCCCAATCAGCCCCAGCATTTT

v_call: TRBV4-2
j_call: TRBJ1-1
d_call: NA
clone_size: NA
cdr3_aa: CASSQTTAGNTEAFF
cdr3_nt: TGTGCCAGCAGCCAAACGACAGCCGGAAACACTGAAGCTTTCTTT

v_call: TRBV5-1
j_call: TRBJ2-7
d_call: TRBD2
clone_size: NA
cdr3_aa: CASSATSGGMIEQYF
cdr3_nt: TGCGCCAGCAGCGCAACTAGCGGGGGGATGATCGAGCAGTACTTC

v_call: TRBV19
j_call: TRBJ1-1
d_call: TRBD1
clone_size: NA
cdr3_aa: CASNDRGMNTEAFF
cdr3_nt: TGTGCCAGTAATGACAGGGGGATGAACACTGAAGCTTTCTTT

v_call: TRBV28
j_call: TRBJ1-3
d_call: NA
clone_size: NA
cdr3_aa: CASSGWGRSHSGNTIYF
cdr3_nt: TGTGCCAGCAGTGGGTGGGGCAGATCGCACTCTGGAAACACCATATATTTT

v_call: TRBV5-1
j_call: TRBJ1-1
d_call: TRBD1
clone_size: NA
cdr3_aa: CASSSRTGGEAFF
cdr3_nt: TGCGCCAGCAGCTCCCGGACAGGGGGAGAAGCTTTCTTT

v_call: TRBV19
j_call: TRBJ2-1
d_call: TRBD1
clone_size: NA
cdr3_aa: CASTLGQGAGYNEQFF
cdr3_nt: TGTGCCAGTACCCTGGGGCAGGGGGCGGGCTACAATGAGCAGTTCTTC

v_call: TRBV6-1
j_call: TRBJ1-2
d_call: NA
clone_size: NA
cdr3_aa: CASRQASYGYTF
cdr3_nt: TGTGCCTCCCGACAGGCCTCCTATGGCTACACCTTC

v_call: TRBV4-1
j_call: TRBJ2-7
d_call: TRBD2
clone_size: NA
cdr3_aa: CASSQEGREREGPEQYF
cdr3_nt: TGCGCCAGCAGCCAAGAAGGGCGCGAGCGGGAGGGCCCCGAGCAGTACTTC

v_call: TRBV9
j_call: TRBJ2-3
d_call: NA
clone_size: NA
cdr3_aa: CASSVAGGRDTQYF
cdr3_nt: TGTGCCAGCAGCGTAGCTGGTGGCAGGGATACGCAGTATTTT

v_call: TRBV2
j_call: TRBJ1-4
d_call: TRBD1
clone_size: NA
cdr3_aa: CASSDGTGDEKLFF
cdr3_nt: TGTGCCAGCTCCGACGGGACAGGGGATGAAAAACTGTTTTTT

v_call: TRBV10-3
j_call: TRBJ2-1
d_call: TRBD2
clone_size: NA
cdr3_aa: CAMGLAEGLEQFF
cdr3_nt: TGTGCCATGGGACTAGCGGAGGGCCTTGAGCAGTTCTTC

v_call: TRBV7-2
j_call: TRBJ2-7
d_call: TRBD2
clone_size: NA
cdr3_aa: CASSQTSTSYEQYF
cdr3_nt: TGTGCCAGCAGCCAGACTAGCACGTCCTACGAGCAGTACTTC

v_call: TRBV6-5
j_call: TRBJ2-7
d_call: NA
clone_size: NA
cdr3_aa: CASSYSVVYEQYF
cdr3_nt: TGTGCCAGCAGTTACTCGGTCGTCTACGAGCAGTACTTC

v_call: TRBV7-9
j_call: TRBJ2-1
d_call: NA
clone_size: NA
cdr3_aa: CASSPVGFSRHNEQFF
cdr3_nt: TGTGCCAGCAGCCCGGTGGGGTTCAGTCGTCACAATGAGCAGTTCTTC

v_call: TRBV7-2
j_call: TRBJ1-4
d_call: NA
clone_size: NA
cdr3_aa: CASSLVLRGGSNEKLFF
cdr3_nt: TGTGCCAGCAGCTTAGTATTAAGAGGCGGGAGTAATGAAAAACTGTTTTTT

v_call: TRBV5-1
j_call: TRBJ2-4
d_call: NA
clone_size: NA
cdr3_aa: CASSLGPGRGAENIQYF
cdr3_nt: TGCGCCAGCAGCTTGGGCCCGGGAAGAGGGGCGGAAAACATTCAGTACTTC

v_call: TRBV28
j_call: TRBJ1-2
d_call: TRBD1
clone_size: NA
cdr3_aa: CASSLHRGPETNYGYTF
cdr3_nt: TGTGCCAGCAGTTTACACAGGGGGCCGGAAACTAACTATGGCTACACCTTC

v_call: TRBV6-1
j_call: TRBJ2-7
d_call: TRBD2
clone_size: NA
cdr3_aa: CASSVRGGVSSYEQYF
cdr3_nt: TGTGCCAGCAGTGTGAGGGGAGGGGTCAGCTCCTACGAGCAGTACTTC

v_call: TRBV5-1
j_call: TRBJ1-1
d_call: NA
clone_size: NA
cdr3_aa: CASSLDRGTEAFF
cdr3_nt: TGCGCCAGCAGCTTGGACCGGGGAACTGAAGCTTTCTTT

v_call: TRBV2
j_call: TRBJ2-3
d_call: NA
clone_size: NA
cdr3_aa: CASGRDRSTDTQYF
cdr3_nt: TGTGCCAGCGGCCGGGACCGAAGCACAGATACGCAGTATTTT

v_call: TRBV4-2
j_call: TRBJ2-1
d_call: TRBD2
clone_size: NA
cdr3_aa: CASSPERTRDEQFF
cdr3_nt: TGTGCCAGCAGCCCGGAGCGGACTAGGGATGAGCAGTTCTTC

v_call: TRBV4-2
j_call: TRBJ1-3
d_call: NA
clone_size: NA
cdr3_aa: CASSQDARISGNTIYF
cdr3_nt: TGTGCCAGCAGCCAAGACGCACGGATATCTGGAAACACCATATATTTT

v_call: TRBV6-5
j_call: TRBJ1-5
d_call: NA
clone_size: NA
cdr3_aa: CASSYPGSWGQPQHF
cdr3_nt: TGTGCCAGCAGTTACCCCGGGTCGTGGGGACAGCCCCAGCATTTT

v_call: TRBV7-2
j_call: TRBJ2-2
d_call: NA
clone_size: NA
cdr3_aa: CASSLSVTGELFF
cdr3_nt: TGTGCCAGCAGCTTATCTGTCACCGGGGAGCTGTTTTTT

v_call: TRBV12-1
j_call: TRBJ2-5
d_call: NA
clone_size: NA
cdr3_aa: CASTPTRPPGAQYF
cdr3_nt: TGTGCCAGCACCCCGACTAGGCCCCCGGGGGCCCAGTACTTC

v_call: TRBV7-3
j_call: TRBJ2-6
d_call: NA
clone_size: NA
cdr3_aa: CASSIGPSPGANVLTF
cdr3_nt: TGTGCCAGCAGCATCGGGCCCTCCCCTGGGGCCAACGTCCTGACTTTC

v_call: TRBV7-2
j_call: TRBJ2-5
d_call: NA
clone_size: NA
cdr3_aa: CASSFVREETQYF
cdr3_nt: TGTGCCAGCAGCTTCGTCAGGGAAGAGACCCAGTACTTC

v_call: TRBV7-2
j_call: TRBJ2-2
d_call: NA
clone_size: NA
cdr3_aa: CASSLGLLRAGELFF
cdr3_nt: TGTGCCAGCAGCTTAGGCCTCCTTAGGGCCGGGGAGCTGTTTTTT

v_call: TRBV27
j_call: TRBJ2-1
d_call: TRBD1
clone_size: NA
cdr3_aa: CASGHRGAYNEQFF
cdr3_nt: TGTGCCAGCGGCCACAGGGGGGCCTACAATGAGCAGTTCTTC

v_call: TRBV7-2
j_call: TRBJ2-7
d_call: NA
clone_size: NA
cdr3_aa: CASSLEAVRYEQYF
cdr3_nt: TGTGCCAGCAGCTTAGAGGCCGTCCGCTACGAGCAGTACTTC

v_call: TRBV18
j_call: TRBJ1-1
d_call: NA
clone_size: NA
cdr3_aa: CASSPGGAADTEAFF
cdr3_nt: TGTGCCAGCTCACCCGGGGGGGCGGCGGACACTGAAGCTTTCTTT

v_call: TRBV10-3
j_call: TRBJ1-1
d_call: TRBD1
clone_size: NA
cdr3_aa: CAISASGQGTPNTEAFF
cdr3_nt: TGTGCCATCAGTGCTTCGGGACAGGGGACCCCGAACACTGAAGCTTTCTTT

v_call: TRBV6-5
j_call: TRBJ2-5
d_call: TRBD1
clone_size: NA
cdr3_aa: CASSSPGGETQYF
cdr3_nt: TGTGCCAGCAGTTCCCCAGGGGGTGAGACCCAGTACTTC

v_call: TRBV9
j_call: TRBJ2-1
d_call: NA
clone_size: NA
cdr3_aa: CASSVALGPRYNEQFF
cdr3_nt: TGTGCCAGCAGCGTAGCTTTGGGCCCTCGCTACAATGAGCAGTTCTTC

v_call: TRBV5-1
j_call: TRBJ1-2
d_call: TRBD1
clone_size: once
cdr3_aa: CASSLQGQGGYTF
cdr3_nt: TGCGCCAGCAGCTTACAGGGGCAGGGTGGCTACACCTTC

v_call: TRBV5-1
j_call: TRBJ2-5
d_call: TRBD1
clone_size: few
cdr3_aa: CASSFDRGETQYF
cdr3_nt: TGCGCCAGCAGCTTCGACAGGGGAGAGACCCAGTACTTC

v_call: TRBV5-1
j_call: TRBJ2-5
d_call: TRBD1
clone_size: NA
cdr3_aa: CASSNRGQETQYF
cdr3_nt: TGCGCCAGCAGTAACAGGGGCCAAGAGACCCAGTACTTC

v_call: TRBV7-2
j_call: TRBJ2-3
d_call: NA
clone_size: NA
cdr3_aa: CASSLGWVTDTQYF
cdr3_nt: TGTGCCAGCAGCCTCGGGTGGGTTACAGATACGCAGTATTTT

v_call: TRBV5-6
j_call: TRBJ1-3
d_call: NA
clone_size: NA
cdr3_aa: CASSPLTAGNTIYF
cdr3_nt: TGTGCCAGCAGCCCTCTTACAGCTGGAAACACCATATATTTT

v_call: TRBV27
j_call: TRBJ2-7
d_call: NA
clone_size: NA
cdr3_aa: CASSLGVTPTYEQYF
cdr3_nt: TGTGCCAGCAGTTTAGGGGTAACCCCAACCTACGAGCAGTACTTC

v_call: TRBV5-1
j_call: TRBJ2-1
d_call: TRBD2
clone_size: once
cdr3_aa: CASSLASGQYNEQFF
cdr3_nt: TGCGCCAGCAGCTTGGCTAGCGGGCAATACAATGAGCAGTTCTTC

v_call: TRBV6-5
j_call: TRBJ2-1
d_call: TRBD2
clone_size: NA
cdr3_aa: CASSLAGASYNEQFF
cdr3_nt: TGTGCCAGCAGTCTAGCGGGAGCCTCCTACAATGAGCAGTTCTTC

v_call: TRBV7-6
j_call: TRBJ2-7
d_call: TRBD1
clone_size: NA
cdr3_aa: CASSSTQGPYYEQYF
cdr3_nt: TGTGCCAGCAGCTCCACACAGGGGCCGTATTACGAGCAGTACTTC

v_call: TRBV5-1
j_call: TRBJ2-3
d_call: TRBD2
clone_size: NA
cdr3_aa: CASSWQSTSGSTDTQYF
cdr3_nt: TGCGCCAGCAGCTGGCAGTCGACTAGCGGTAGCACAGATACGCAGTATTTT